The next 22 T cell receptor beta chains were all read from a single sample in a study of CXCR4 blockade with PD-1 therapy in pancreatic cancer (dated by TCRdb to about 2019). Library generation was performed with the immunoSEQ multiplex PCR assay. TCRdb obtained this table from immuneACCESS and retained in-frame rearrangements with V and J assigned. These tables miss some clones; where compared with another copy, unresolved V genes account for less than half of the shortfall, and the remainder is unexplained. In all, the sample holds about 5,000 clones, and around 62% of those were seen once. More than 13% of the sample is held by the ten biggest clonotypes. The material sequenced was tumor tissue. Receptors were obtained from a human donor with pancreatic ductal adenocarcinoma.

This chain joins TRBV18 and TRBJ2-1; possible D gene TRBD1, 6 bases. V was pared by 0 bases and J by 7 bases, with 13 bases between. The CDR3 covers 15 residues. In germline, CDR1 is KGHSH, CDR2 LQKENI. The CDR3 loop reads CASSPPVRGRNEQFF. In DNA, the CDR3 is TGTGCCAGCTCACCACCGGTCAGGGGAAGAAATGAGCAGTTCTTC. Together with reference TRBV18 and TRBJ2-1, the CDR3 gives the full variable domain: NAGVMQNPRHLVRRRGQEARLRCSPMKGHSHVYWYRQLPEEGLKFMVYLQKENIIDESGMPKERFSAEFPKEGPSILRIQQVVRGDSAAYFCASSPPVRGRNEQFFGPGTRLTVL.

By its share, this clone is medium-sized. The chain is built from TRBV6-7 and TRBJ2-7; D ambiguous. TRBV6-7 is annotated as an ORF whose role is uncertain. CDR3 length: 11 amino acids. Trimming took 6 bases from V and 0 from J, leaving 3 bases between them. The CDR3 is CASRISYEQYF. As DNA, the CDR3 is TGTGCCAGCAGGATCTCCTACGAGCAGTACTTC.

The chain uses TRBV29-1 and TRBJ2-1; 9 bases are shared with TRBD2. V was clipped by 4 bases and J by 4 bases; unmatched bases: 2. Germline V CDR1 and CDR2: SQVTM, ANQGSEA. The CDR3 is 13 residues long. In DNA form, the CDR3 reads TGCAGCGTTGCGGCGGGAGGGTACAATGAGCAGTTCTTC. Protein sequence: CSVAAGGYNEQFF.

The rearrangement joins TRBV6-4 to TRBJ2-7, with 14 bases identical to TRBD2. Trimming cost V 10 bases and J 12 bases; bases outside gene matches: 14. The germline CDR1 and CDR2 sequences are MRHNA and SNTAGT. This CDR3 is 14 amino acids long. The chain's CDR3 is CAITFRLAGGPLYF. CDR3 coding DNA: TGTGCCATCACCTTTAGACTAGCGGGAGGGCCCCTGTACTTC.

To note about this clone: One junction end disagrees with the germline gene, perhaps due to a read error. The chain has TRBV27 and TRBJ2-2; D not resolved. The CDR3 sequence is 13 residues long. The germline gives CDR1 MNHEY, CDR2 SMNVEV (reference sequence). Here the CDR3 reads CASSYKVAGELFF. Here the CDR3 DNA reads TGTGCCAGTAGTTACAAGGTTGCCGGGGAGCTGTTTTTT.

The chain joins TRBV29-1 to TRBJ2-5; 8 bases line up with TRBD2. The J segment lost 2 bases and the V segment lost 3 bases, leaving 8 bases of the junction unmatched. CDR3 length equals 15 residues. CDR1 and CDR2 from the germline V gene are SQVTM and ANQGSEA. CDR3 sequence: CSVDRERERQETQYF. The CDR3 nucleotides read TGCAGCGTTGACAGGGAGCGGGAGAGGCAAGAGACCCAGTACTTC.

The chain joins TRBV19 to TRBJ1-2; D gene ambiguous. The CDR3 totals 13 residues. V gave up 3 bases and J gave up 7 bases, with 12 bases separating them. Germline V gene sequence: CDR1 LNHDA, CDR2 SQIVND (reference sequence). The CDR3 region is CASSIWGEGGYTF. The CDR3, as DNA: TGTGCCAGTAGTATCTGGGGAGAGGGTGGCTACACCTTC.

The chain uses TRBV27 and TRBJ1-1, with D maybe TRBD1 (5 bases). Trimming removed 5 bases at V and 10 bases at J, with 17 bases between. The CDR3 consists of 13 residues. Germline-derived CDR1 and CDR2 are MNHEY and SMNVEV (reference sequence). CDR3: CASSDSPWGVAFF. The CDR3 nucleotides read TGTGCCAGCAGTGATTCTCCTTGGGGGGTAGCTTTCTTT.

This chain links TRBV2 with TRBJ2-2, with 15 bases fitting TRBD2. V dropped 6 bases and J dropped 4; count of bases not matched to a gene: 21. Germline assignment: CDR1 SNHLY and CDR2 FYNNEI. The CDR3 length is 22 residues. This CDR3 is CASSGLPGPGLAGGLFTGELFF. CDR3 nucleotides: TGTGCCAGCAGCGGCTTGCCGGGACCCGGACTAGCGGGAGGGCTCTTCACCGGGGAGCTGTTTTTT.

This chain connects TRBV29-1 to TRBJ2-7; D is unresolved. The ends were cut back, 7 bases at V and 3 bases at J, with 13 bases in the middle. CDR1 and CDR2 (germline): SQVTM, ANQGSEA. The CDR3 has 12 residues. CDR3 region: CSAGFSDYEQYF. The DNA for the CDR3 is TGCAGCGCTGGGTTTTCAGACTACGAGCAGTACTTC.

This clone was seen a few times. The J gene is TRBJ2-2, the V gene TRBV2; 13 bases agree with TRBD2. Germline V gene lookup returns CDR1 SNHLY and CDR2 FYNNEI. This CDR3 is 14 amino acids long. The V gene end was trimmed by 6 bases and the J gene end by 5 bases; junction bases not matched to a gene: 0. DNA of the CDR3: TGTGCCAGCAGGGGACTAGCGGGAACCGGGGAGCTGTTTTTT. Translation gives CASRGLAGTGELFF.

The chain employs TRBV28 and TRBJ2-3; D unclear. Trimming removed 6 bases from V and 2 bases from J, with 15 bases in between. The V gene's germline CDR1 is MDHEN and CDR2 SYDVKM. The CDR3 covers 15 residues. Here the CDR3 reads CASSSRLAATDTQYF. The CDR3 DNA reads TGTGCCAGCAGCTCGAGATTAGCAGCCACAGATACGCAGTATTTT.

The chain combines TRBV19 with TRBJ2-1; D is perhaps TRBD2 (6 bases). V was cut by 1 base and J by 9 bases, with 16 bases left in between. The CDR3 totals 15 residues. Germline CDR1 and CDR2: LNHDA and SQIVND (reference sequence). CDR3 in DNA: TGTGCCAGTAGTATAGCGGGAGCCCATGGGGGTGAGCAGTTCTTC. It is translated as CASSIAGAHGGEQFF.

This clone has more than one count but fewer than ten. V gene TRBV30 combines with J gene TRBJ2-7; D call uncertain. Trimming cost V 4 bases and J 0 bases, with 10 bases left between them. The CDR3 extends over 13 amino acids. Germline loops: CDR1 GTSNPN, CDR2 SVGIG (reference sequence). This CDR3 reads CAWNRFSSYEQYF. Here the CDR3 DNA reads TGTGCCTGGAACCGATTTTCCTCCTACGAGCAGTACTTC. The full variable domain, completed using reference TRBV30 and TRBJ2-7, is SQTIHQWPATLVQPVGSPLSLECTVEGTSNPNLYWYRQAAGRGLQLLFYSVGIGQISSEVPQNLSASRPQDRQFILSSKKLLLSDSGFYLCAWNRFSSYEQYFGPGTRLTVT.

The gene calls are TRBV18 and TRBJ2-5; no firm D call. CDR3 length equals 12 residues. V shed 3 bases and J shed 2 bases, with 4 bases lying between them. Germline-derived CDR1 and CDR2 are KGHSH and LQKENI. For the CDR3, the DNA is TGTGCCAGCTCACCCGAACAAGAGACCCAGTACTTC. It translates to CASSPEQETQYF.

This clone was detected a few times. The V gene is TRBV15, the J gene TRBJ2-7, with D maybe TRBD2 (5 bases). V was clipped by 5 bases and J by 3 bases, with 14 bases between them. The CDR3 runs 14 residues. Germline V gene lookup returns CDR1 LNHNV and CDR2 YYDKDF (reference sequence). The CDR3 here is CATSSEGVNYEQYF. The CDR3 DNA sequence: TGTGCCACCAGCTCAGAGGGAGTGAACTACGAGCAGTACTTC.

This clone was seen more than once but under ten times. The chain combines TRBV9 with TRBJ2-7, with D possibly being TRBD1 or TRBD2 (5 bases each). Germline-derived CDR1 and CDR2 are SGDLS and YYNGEE. V was pared by 5 bases and J by 3 bases, with 12 bases between. This CDR3 is 13 amino acids long. This CDR3 is CASSVAGSYEQYF. As DNA, the CDR3 is TGTGCCAGCAGTGTGGCAGGGAGCTACGAGCAGTACTTC.

This clone was counted only a few times. The junction differs from germline at one of its ends, possibly a read error. V is TRBV27 and J is TRBJ2-3; D might be TRBD2 (6 bases). In germline, CDR1 is MNHEY, CDR2 SMNVEV (reference sequence). This CDR3 is built from 16 residues. CDR3 region: CATSDSSGSVADTQYF. The CDR3 DNA follows: TGTGCCACCAGTGATTCGAGCGGGTCGGTAGCAGATACGCAGTATTTT.

The rearrangement links TRBV28 to TRBJ2-7; TRBD2 might be the D (6 bases). The CDR3 has 14 amino acids. In germline, CDR1 is MDHEN, CDR2 SYDVKM. V lost 8 bases and J 2 bases, leaving 16 bases between the germline ends. Here the CDR3 reads CASGRLSGPYEQYF. The CDR3, as DNA: TGTGCCAGCGGGCGGCTTAGCGGCCCCTACGAGCAGTACTTC.

V and J are TRBV6-8 and TRBJ2-7; 7 nucleotides match TRBD1. This CDR3 has 12 amino acids. Losses at the gene ends were 10 bases for V and 5 bases for J; bases not matched to a gene: 8. Germline V gene sequence: CDR1 MNHGY, CDR2 SAAAGT. The CDR3 DNA sequence: TGTGCCATCAGCCAGGGGGTTGACGAGCAGTACTTC. This codes for CAISQGVDEQYF.

The chain is built from TRBV30 and TRBJ2-7, with D tentatively TRBD1 (6 bases). The germline V gene has CDR1 GTSNPN and CDR2 SVGIG (reference sequence). This CDR3 spans 12 amino acids. Between the trimmed V and J ends, which lost 4 bases and 5 bases, there was a span of 12 bases. CDR3 coding DNA: TGTGCCTGGACGGACAGCGGACACGAGCAGTACTTC. Amino acids: CAWTDSGHEQYF.

The CDR3 DNA reads as TGTGCCTGGAGGGGCCTGAGGGACAGTAGTTACAATGAGCAGTTCTTC. Its protein product is CAWRGLRDSSYNEQFF. V usage is TRBV30 and J usage is TRBJ2-1; 7 bases match TRBD1. The CDR3 runs to 16 residues. With 3 bases clipped from V and 4 bases from J, the junction kept 12 bases outside the gene matches. The V gene's germline CDR1 is GTSNPN and CDR2 SVGIG (reference sequence). Supplemented by reference TRBV30 and TRBJ2-1, the full variable domain reads SQTIHQWPATLVQPVGSPLSLECTVEGTSNPNLYWYRQAAGRGLQLLFYSVGIGQISSEVPQNLSASRPQDRQFILSSKKLLLSDSGFYLCAWRGLRDSSYNEQFFGPGTRLTVL.